These 8 T cell receptor beta chains originate from one sample sequenced in a study of T-cell reconstitution after alpha-beta-depleted transplantation in children. A TCRbeta library incorporating unique molecular identifiers was prepared. TCRdb analysed the PCR reads with MiXCR anew, one entry per CDR3 protein. This sample yields almost 500,000 distinct CDR3 sequences, of which about an eighth are seen a single time; about 5% belongs to the top ten. The specimen was PBMCs from the stem cell graft donor, collected from the stem cell graft. The receptors were sampled from a human donor who donated a stem cell graft to a child with combined immunodeficiency.

This clonotype was detected many times. The rearrangement joins TRBV20-1 to TRBJ2-1, with D maybe TRBD2 (7 bases). V lost 3 bases and J lost 6, with 15 bases in between. There are 14 residues in the CDR3. In germline, CDR1 is DFQATT, CDR2 SNEGSKA (reference sequence). The CDR3 here is CSARFGGRGNEQFF. CDR3 nucleotides: TGCAGTGCTAGGTTCGGGGGGCGTGGCAATGAGCAGTTCTTC.

The V gene is TRBV5-1, the J gene TRBJ2-2, with 9 bases identical to TRBD2. CDR1 and CDR2 (germline): SGHRS, YFSETQ. With 4 bases clipped from V and 7 bases from J, the junction kept 5 bases outside the gene matches. The CDR3 length is 14 residues. The CDR3 sequence is CASSRGTSSGELFF. For the CDR3, the DNA is TGCGCCAGCAGCCGCGGGACTAGCAGCGGGGAGCTGTTTTTT.

This clonotype was observed a few times. V and J are TRBV20-1 and TRBJ1-2; D ambiguous. This CDR3 has 11 amino acids. Trimming left V 6 bases short and J 8 bases short, with 13 bases between. In germline, CDR1 is DFQATT, CDR2 SNEGSKA (reference sequence). The CDR3 sequence: CSAQKSLGYTF. The CDR3 DNA is TGCAGTGCGCAGAAATCGCTAGGCTACACCTTC.

The rearrangement uses TRBV7-3 and TRBJ2-3; tentative D call: TRBD1 (6 bases). CDR1 and CDR2 from the germline V gene are SGHTA and FQGTGA. The CDR3 contains 16 residues. Trimming took 0 bases from V and 2 from J, leaving 12 bases between them. The CDR3 protein is CASSLTGAGNTDTQYF. DNA for the CDR3: TGTGCCAGCAGCTTAACGGGGGCCGGAAACACAGATACGCAGTATTTT.

The chain couples TRBV7-9 to TRBJ2-5; D call uncertain. V dropped 0 bases and J dropped 5 bases, with 10 bases sitting between them. This CDR3 contains 14 residues. The germline V gene encodes CDR1 SEHNR and CDR2 FQNEAQ (reference sequence). The CDR3 spells CASSLAVPWETQYF. As DNA, the CDR3 is TGTGCCAGCAGCTTAGCGGTACCGTGGGAGACCCAGTACTTC.

This clonotype was detected ten times or more. This chain links TRBV20-1 with TRBJ2-7, with a possible D match to TRBD1 (5 bases). Trimming removed 5 bases at V and 3 bases at J, with 11 bases between. Looked up from germline, CDR1 is DFQATT and CDR2 is SNEGSKA (reference sequence). The CDR3 length is 12 residues. As DNA, the CDR3 is TGCAGTGCTCTCGACAGAGACTACGAGCAGTACTTC. It specifies CSALDRDYEQYF.

The CDR3 DNA sequence: TGTGCCAGCAGTTACCTTGGGGAATCCTACAATGAGCAGTTCTTC. Its translation is CASSYLGESYNEQFF. The gene calls are TRBV6-2 or TRBV6-3 and TRBJ2-1; no firm D call. The germline V and J ends were trimmed by 2 bases and 1 base, with 9 bases remaining between them. CDR1 is MNHEY, CDR2 SVGEGT, per germline. The CDR3 is made up of 15 amino acids.

This clonotype came up many times. The chain uses TRBV6-2 or TRBV6-3 and TRBJ2-5; D unclear. Germline CDR1 MNHEY, CDR2 SVGEGT. This CDR3 spans 12 amino acids. V shed 5 bases and J shed 4 bases, with 8 bases lying between them. The CDR3 loop is CASSRLAETQYF. In DNA, the CDR3 is TGTGCCAGCAGTCGCCTTGCAGAGACCCAGTACTTC.